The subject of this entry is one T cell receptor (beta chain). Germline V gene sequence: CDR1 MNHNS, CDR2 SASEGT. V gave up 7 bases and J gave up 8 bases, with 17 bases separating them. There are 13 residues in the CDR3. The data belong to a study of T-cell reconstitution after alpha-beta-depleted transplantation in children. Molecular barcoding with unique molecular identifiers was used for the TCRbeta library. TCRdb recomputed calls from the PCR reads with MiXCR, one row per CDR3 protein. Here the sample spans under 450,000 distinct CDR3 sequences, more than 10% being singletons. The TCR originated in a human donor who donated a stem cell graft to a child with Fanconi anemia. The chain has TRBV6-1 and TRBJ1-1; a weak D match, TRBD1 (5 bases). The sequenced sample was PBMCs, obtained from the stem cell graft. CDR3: CASTKAGFPEAFF. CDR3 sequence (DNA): TGTGCCAGCACCAAAGCAGGGTTCCCAGAAGCTTTCTTT.